This T cell receptor beta chain was profiled in a study of molecular identifiers for immune sequencing clone quantification. Study conclusions and caveats: Naive cells had under 1% of molecules in clones above 20 RNA copies, effectors over 99%.

This CDR3 is built from 14 residues. V shed 2 bases and J shed 2 bases, with 9 bases lying between them. The germline V gene encodes CDR1 KGHSH and CDR2 LQKENI. From the PCR reads, TCRdb called clonotypes with MiXCR, one entry per CDR3 protein. The sample shows approximately 60,000 distinct CDR3 sequences, roughly a fifth of them seen only once. Ten or more counts support this clonotype. What it recognizes is unknown. The material sequenced was naive CD8+ T cells from blood, with Jurkat cell RNA spiked in. The subset denotes: FACS-sorted CD8+CD4-CCR7+CD45RA+ naive T cells. The clonotype comes from a human donor in good health. Some libraries in this study had Jurkat cell RNA spiked in. J is TRBJ2-5 and V is TRBV18, with D unresolved. CDR3 in amino acids: CASSPVLGQETQYF. CDR3 coding DNA: TGTGCCAGCTCACCAGTACTTGGACAAGAGACCCAGTACTTC.